This T cell receptor (beta chain) was identified in a study of early T cells in non-severe SARS-CoV-2 infection. V lost 4 bases to trimming and J lost 5 bases; unmatched junction nucleotides: 5. This CDR3 has 14 amino acids. The table lists this clonotype with a few counts. The library protocol tagged individual cDNA molecules with unique molecular identifiers. A single record per CDR3 protein comes from TCRdb applying MiXCR to the 5' RACE reads. Seen here are approximately 56,000 distinct CDR3 sequences, more than 9.5% observed once, and the top ten hold under 15%. This chain joins TRBV12-3 or TRBV12-4 and TRBJ2-5; 9 positions agree with TRBD1. Material: whole blood. This TCR was recovered from an adult who was a healthcare worker with PCR-confirmed SARS-CoV-2 infection or an uninfected control (not recorded which). CDR3 sequence: CASSSGTGRETQYF. As DNA, the CDR3 is TGTGCCAGCAGTTCTGGGACAGGGAGGGAGACCCAGTACTTC.